This T cell receptor beta chain was found in a study of neoadjuvant anti-PD-1 for oral cavity cancer. Cohort: HPV-negative, locally advanced oral cavity squamous cell carcinoma patients. PBMC libraries mostly used around 460 ng of input genomic DNA, with six replicates per sample. The method was immunoSEQ multiplex PCR; TCRdb's version includes in-frame clones alone and lacks a portion of them. This table has some 14,000 clones, roughly two thirds appearing once. The sequences come from PBMCs, collected before nivolumab (anti-PD-1) treatment. The origin of this receptor is a person aged 35 to 85 with oral cavity squamous cell carcinoma.

The CDR3 DNA follows: TGTGCCAGCCTCCCGGGAGCGGGACAGGCCACCGAGCAGTACTTC. Translation: CASLPGAGQATEQYF. The chain joins TRBV2 to TRBJ2-7; D perhaps matches TRBD1 (8 bases). The CDR3 has 15 residues. V was pared by 8 bases and J by 6 bases, with 23 bases between. The germline gives CDR1 SNHLY, CDR2 FYNNEI.